Listed below are T cell receptor beta chains from one sample, sequenced in a study of blood T cell repertoires in COVID-19. Libraries were prepared by immunoSEQ multiplex PCR; TCRdb keeps only in-frame clonotypes and omits some of them. The repertoire holds about 300,000 clones, with 70% to 90% as singletons. Sequencing was carried out using PBMCs or T cells enriched from blood (not recorded which). These receptors were obtained from a woman between 18 and 29 years old who had recovered from COVID-19. The CDR3 runs from the conserved cysteine through the conserved F or W. A D gene is named only where the DNA matches it firmly. Clone sizes are given selectively: once, few, many, or a class where the clone is expanded.

>TRBJ1-1|TRBV7-2|-|18|TRBD1
CASSHIGVGTGENTEAFF
TGTGCCAGCAGCCACATTGGGGTTGGGACAGGGGAGAACACTGAAGCTTTCTTT
>TRBJ1-2|TRBV28|-|15|TRBD1
CASSSPGQFNYGYTF
TGTGCCAGCAGTTCCCCGGGACAGTTTAACTATGGCTACACCTTC
>TRBJ2-7|TRBV6-5|-|15|-
CASSGGGRETYEQYF
TGTGCCAGCAGCGGAGGGGGCAGGGAAACCTACGAGCAGTACTTC
>TRBJ2-3|TRBV11-2|-|17|TRBD1
CASSPQSGQGLADTQYF
TGTGCCAGCAGCCCCCAATCAGGACAGGGGTTAGCAGATACGCAGTATTTT
>TRBJ1-4|TRBV5-1|-|16|-
CASSQRTAATNEKLFF
TGCGCCAGCAGCCAAAGGACAGCTGCAACTAATGAAAAACTGTTTTTT
>TRBJ2-1|TRBV29-1|-|16|TRBD2
CSVEGGSQRAYNEQFF
TGCAGCGTTGAGGGGGGGTCCCAGCGGGCGTACAATGAGCAGTTCTTC
>TRBJ1-4|TRBV5-1|once|16|TRBD1
CASGTGGARSGEKLFF
TGCGCCAGCGGAACAGGGGGCGCCAGGTCTGGAGAAAAACTGTTTTTT
>TRBJ2-7|TRBV3-1/TRBV3-2|-|15|-
CASSQEVAAAYEQYF
TGTGCCAGCAGCCAAGAAGTGGCGGCAGCCTACGAGCAGTACTTC
>TRBJ2-7|TRBV14|once|13|-
CASSQEAAYEQYF
TGTGCCAGCAGCCAAGAGGCGGCCTACGAGCAGTACTTC
>TRBJ2-3|TRBV18|-|13|-
CASSSSSTDTQYF
TGTGCCAGCTCATCTTCTAGCACAGATACGCAGTATTTT
>TRBJ1-2|TRBV27|-|13|-
CASSPQGPYGYTF
TGTGCCAGCAGTCCCCAGGGGCCCTATGGCTACACCTTC
>TRBJ2-3|TRBV7-2|-|16|TRBD1
CASTHPSGTVPDTQYF
TGTGCCAGCACCCACCCCTCAGGGACAGTTCCAGATACGCAGTATTTT
>TRBJ2-1|TRBV7-6|-|17|-
CASSSGSGLISYNEQFF
TGTGCCAGCAGCTCTGGGTCGGGACTCATCTCCTACAATGAGCAGTTCTTC
>TRBJ1-1|TRBV19|-|13|-
CASNEVMNTEAFF
TGTGCCAGTAACGAGGTAATGAACACTGAAGCTTTCTTT
>TRBJ2-7|TRBV9|-|16|-
CASSVGGGLSSYEQYF
TGTGCCAGCAGCGTAGGTGGGGGCTTATCCTCCTACGAGCAGTACTTC
>TRBJ2-5|TRBV2|-|18|TRBD1
CASSARDRGLSFQETQYF
TGTGCCAGCAGTGCCCGGGACAGGGGACTTTCTTTCCAAGAGACCCAGTACTTC